This T cell receptor beta chain is from a study of shared clonotypes between healthy human individuals. The investigators split CD4+ cells into a CD45RA+ naive subset and a CD45RA-negative memory subset. The length of the CDR3 is 11 residues. In germline, CDR1 is MRHNA, CDR2 SNTAGT. V lost 8 bases to trimming and J lost 6 bases, with 10 bases between them. The authors split each subset's genomic DNA evenly across several immunoSEQ plates. Data came from immunoSEQ multiplex PCR; TCRdb stores just in-frame clones and leaves some out. This repertoire shows fewer than 1.6 million clones, just under 99% found once; its top ten account for about 0.4%. In the case of this clone: What it recognizes is unknown.

Study outcomes and limitations: Compared with memory subsets, naive subsets generally had larger estimated richness. Specimens sampled were limited to blood, with tissue repertoires likely differing.

Sequences were obtained from naive CD4+ T cells sorted from blood. Stated subset: CD45RA+ positively selected. This chain connects TRBV6-4 to TRBJ1-1; D gene uncertain. This TCR derives from a man between 25 and 39 years old in good health. CDR3 bases: TGTGCCAGCTTCACAGCGGCTGAAGCTTTCTTT. This sequence encodes CASFTAAEAFF.